One sample yielded the 7 T cell receptor beta chains listed below, sequenced in a study of Tregs in tolerant kidney transplant recipients. Sequencing was performed with immunoSEQ multiplex PCR; in TCRdb, only in-frame clones are kept and a portion is missing. The sample includes 200,000 to 300,000 clones, more than 65% of them seen just once. Sequenced input: CD4+ T cells from blood. The origin of the receptors is a human donor in good health.

CDR3 sequence reads: CASSPGGNYGYTF. DNA of the CDR3: TGTGCCAGCTCTCCGGGGGGTAACTATGGCTACACCTTC. The chain joins TRBV18 to TRBJ1-2; possibly TRBD1 for D (5 bases). CDR3 length: 13 amino acids. The germline V and J ends were trimmed by 6 bases and 1 base, with 9 bases remaining between them. Germline V CDR1 and CDR2: KGHSH, LQKENI. Filled out from reference TRBV18 and TRBJ1-2, the complete variable domain reads NAGVMQNPRHLVRRRGQEARLRCSPMKGHSHVYWYRQLPEEGLKFMVYLQKENIIDESGMPKERFSAEFPKEGPSILRIQQVVRGDSAAYFCASSPGGNYGYTFGSGTRLTVV.

The rearrangement joins TRBV11-1 to TRBJ2-5; 10 positions agree with TRBD1. The V and J ends lost 5 bases and 5 bases, in that order; junction bases with no gene match: 11. Germline values: CDR1 SGHAT, CDR2 FQDESV (reference sequence). The CDR3 is 16 residues long. CDR3 in DNA: TGTGCCAGCAGCCGACAGGGGGCATTGCTCGGTGAGACCCAGTACTTC. Translation gives CASSRQGALLGETQYF.

The chain carries TRBV29-1 and TRBJ1-2; D unclear. Germline assignment: CDR1 SQVTM and CDR2 ANQGSEA. This CDR3 has 10 residues. V was pared by 3 bases and J by 8 bases, with 7 bases between. CDR3 nucleotides: TGCAGCGTTGATACCCTGGGCTACACCTTC. Translated, it gives CSVDTLGYTF.

The J gene is TRBJ2-1, the V gene TRBV19; D is ambiguous. The V end was cut by 6 bases, the J end by 0 bases, with 9 bases between. The CDR3 extends over 14 amino acids. The germline gives CDR1 LNHDA, CDR2 SQIVND (reference sequence). The CDR3 sequence: CASSNRDSYNEQFF. CDR3 DNA sequence: TGTGCCAGTAGCAACCGCGACTCCTACAATGAGCAGTTCTTC. The variable domain in full, with the rest retrieved from reference TRBV19 and TRBJ2-1, is DGGITQSPKYLFRKEGQNVTLSCEQNLNHDAMYWYRQDPGQGLRLIYYSQIVNDFQKGDIAEGYSVSREKKESFPLTVTSAQKNPTAFYLCASSNRDSYNEQFFGPGTRLTVL.

The chain combines TRBV19 with TRBJ2-3; tentatively, D is TRBD2 (5 bases). Trimming shortened V by 5 bases and J by 5 bases, and 20 bases separated the two germline ends. Per germline, CDR1 LNHDA and CDR2 SQIVND (reference sequence). The CDR3 is 16 residues long. Here the CDR3 DNA reads TGTGCCAGTAGTTCCCCCCCGGGGATGAGAGGAGATACGCAGTATTTT. It encodes CASSSPPGMRGDTQYF.

This clone was observed a handful of times. CDR3 loop: CASSLGGYNSPLHF. For the CDR3, the DNA is TGTGCCAGCAGCTTAGGTGGATATAATTCACCCCTCCACTTT. The gene calls are TRBV5-4 and TRBJ1-6; D ambiguous. CDR3 length equals 14 residues. The germline gives CDR1 SGHNT, CDR2 YYREEE (reference sequence). Deletions cut 2 bases from V and 4 bases from J, with 7 bases between.

The chain recombines TRBV19 with TRBJ2-2, with D perhaps being TRBD1 or TRBD2 (5 bases each). Trimming removed 3 bases at V and 4 bases at J, with 15 bases between. This CDR3 is 16 amino acids long. Germline V CDR1 and CDR2: LNHDA, SQIVND (reference sequence). The CDR3 DNA follows: TGTGCCAGTAGTATTTTGGGGGATATTGGCACCGGGGAGCTGTTTTTT. Translated, it gives CASSILGDIGTGELFF. The whole variable domain, remainder taken from reference TRBV19 and TRBJ2-2, is DGGITQSPKYLFRKEGQNVTLSCEQNLNHDAMYWYRQDPGQGLRLIYYSQIVNDFQKGDIAEGYSVSREKKESFPLTVTSAQKNPTAFYLCASSILGDIGTGELFFGEGSRLTVL.